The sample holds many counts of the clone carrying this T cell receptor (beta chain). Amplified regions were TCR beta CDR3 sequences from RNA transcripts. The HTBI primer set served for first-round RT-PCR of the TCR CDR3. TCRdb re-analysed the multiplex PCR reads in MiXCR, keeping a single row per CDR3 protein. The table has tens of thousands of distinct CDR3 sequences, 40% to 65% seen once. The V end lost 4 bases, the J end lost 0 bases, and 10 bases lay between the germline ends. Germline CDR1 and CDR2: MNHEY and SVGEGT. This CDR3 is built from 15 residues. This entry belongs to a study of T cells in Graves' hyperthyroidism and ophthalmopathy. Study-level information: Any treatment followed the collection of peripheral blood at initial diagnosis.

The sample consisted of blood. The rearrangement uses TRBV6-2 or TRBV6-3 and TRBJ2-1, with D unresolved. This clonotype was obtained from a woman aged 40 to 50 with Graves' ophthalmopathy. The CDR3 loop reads CASSWLFSSYNEQFF. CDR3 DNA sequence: TGTGCCAGCAGTTGGCTCTTTAGCTCCTACAATGAGCAGTTCTTC.